The source of this T cell receptor (beta chain) is a study of blood T cell repertoires in COVID-19. The overall study: Sites in the United States, Italy and Spain provided acute and convalescent COVID-19 samples. From T cells, B-cell-depleted T cells, or PBMCs came the material, which was cDNA or gDNA.

Original handling: Reference gene primer amplification yielded estimated nucleated cell counts. Clones were read by immunoSEQ multiplex PCR, and TCRdb kept only the in-frame ones, dropping some. That table furnishes V, J and clone size, whereas the DNA furnished D and trimming. The sample comprises some 180,000 clones, about 85% of which are singletons, and under 9.5% rests with the top ten. Material: peripheral blood. This sequence originates from a woman aged 55-70 years with acute or convalescent COVID-19.

This CDR3 is CATYGGVGGYTF. CDR3 sequence (DNA): TGTGCCACCTATGGGGGGGTAGGTGGCTACACCTTC. The chain is built from TRBV2 and TRBJ1-2, with TRBD1 as a possible D gene (5 bases). The CDR3 extends over 12 amino acids. Germline V gene sequence: CDR1 SNHLY, CDR2 FYNNEI. V lost 10 bases, J lost 7 bases, and 16 bases lay in between.